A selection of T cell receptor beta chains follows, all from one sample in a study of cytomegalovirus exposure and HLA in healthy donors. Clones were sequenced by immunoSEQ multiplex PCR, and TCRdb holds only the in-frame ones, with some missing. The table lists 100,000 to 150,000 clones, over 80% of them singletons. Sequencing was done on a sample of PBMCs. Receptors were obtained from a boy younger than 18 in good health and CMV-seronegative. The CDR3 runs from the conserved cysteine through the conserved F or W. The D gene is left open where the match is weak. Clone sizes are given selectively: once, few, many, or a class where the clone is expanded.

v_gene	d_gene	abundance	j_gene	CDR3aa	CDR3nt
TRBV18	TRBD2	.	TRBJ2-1	CASSLPGLANEQFF	TGTGCCAGCTCACTTCCCGGACTAGCCAATGAGCAGTTCTTC
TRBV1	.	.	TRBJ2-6	CTSSQGREGYSGANVLTF	TGCACCAGCAGCCAAGGGCGGGAGGGATACTCTGGGGCCAACGTCCTGACTTTC
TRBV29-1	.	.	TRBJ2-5	CSVELGVRETQYF	TGCAGCGTTGAACTCGGGGTCCGAGAGACCCAGTACTTC
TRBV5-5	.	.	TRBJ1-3	CASSLAVGGPGNTIYF	TGTGCCAGCAGCTTGGCCGTAGGAGGTCCTGGAAACACCATATATTTT
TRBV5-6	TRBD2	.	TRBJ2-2	CASSLSGGRPGELFF	TGTGCCAGCAGCTTGTCTGGCGGGAGACCCGGGGAGCTGTTTTTT
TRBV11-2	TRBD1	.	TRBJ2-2	CASSLLTGGSGELFF	TGTGCCAGCAGCTTGCTCACAGGGGGATCCGGGGAGCTGTTTTTT
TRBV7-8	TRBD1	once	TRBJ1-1	CASSSATRWTGNTEAFF	TGTGCCAGCAGCTCAGCTACCCGATGGACAGGCAACACTGAAGCTTTCTTT
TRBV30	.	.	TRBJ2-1	CAWRGGGQSDEQFF	TGTGCCTGGAGAGGAGGTGGGCAGTCGGATGAGCAGTTCTTC
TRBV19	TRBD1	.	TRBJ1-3	CASSTLYRGRAGNTIYF	TGTGCCAGTAGTACCCTATACAGGGGTAGAGCTGGAAACACCATATATTTT
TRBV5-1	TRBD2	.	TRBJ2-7	CASSRGEAGGLTYEQYF	TGCGCCAGCAGCCGGGGGGAAGCGGGAGGGCTAACCTACGAGCAGTACTTC
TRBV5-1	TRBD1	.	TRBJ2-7	CASSLTGTGLNEQYF	TGCGCCAGCAGCTTGACGGGGACAGGGCTCAACGAGCAGTACTTC
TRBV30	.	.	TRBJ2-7	CAWSVPGSYEQYF	TGTGCCTGGAGTGTACCGGGAAGTTACGAGCAGTACTTC
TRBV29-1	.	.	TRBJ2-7	CSVGQDGAYEQYF	TGCAGCGTTGGACAGGACGGTGCCTACGAGCAGTACTTC
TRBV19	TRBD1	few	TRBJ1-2	CASSMRQGYGYTF	TGTGCCAGTAGTATGAGACAGGGCTATGGCTACACCTTC
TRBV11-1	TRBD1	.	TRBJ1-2	CASSQGQGDGGYTF	TGTGCCAGCAGCCAGGGACAGGGGGACGGTGGCTACACCTTC
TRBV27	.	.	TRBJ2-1	CASRKRGASYNEQFF	TGTGCCAGCAGGAAACGGGGGGCCTCCTACAATGAGCAGTTCTTC
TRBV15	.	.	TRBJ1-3	CATSTETGVSGNTIYF	TGTGCCACCAGCACGGAGACAGGCGTCTCTGGAAACACCATATATTTT
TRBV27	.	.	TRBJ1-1	CASSSYSPRAGTEAFF	TGTGCCAGCAGTTCTTATAGCCCCAGAGCCGGCACTGAAGCTTTCTTT
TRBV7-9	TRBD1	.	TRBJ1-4	CASSLGQGIVLEKLFF	TGTGCCAGCAGCTTAGGACAGGGGATAGTACTGGAAAAACTGTTTTTT
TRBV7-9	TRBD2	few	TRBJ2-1	CASSFLTSGIGHEQFF	TGTGCCAGCAGCTTCCTGACTAGCGGGATAGGCCATGAGCAGTTCTTC
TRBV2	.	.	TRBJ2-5	CASTHRGGEGTQYF	TGTGCCAGCACCCACCGAGGCGGGGAAGGGACCCAGTACTTC
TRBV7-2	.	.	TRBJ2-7	CASSFVWQGSYEQYF	TGTGCCAGCAGCTTCGTTTGGCAGGGGTCCTACGAGCAGTACTTC
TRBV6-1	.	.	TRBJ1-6	CASSANENSPLHF	TGTGCCAGCAGTGCCAACGAGAATTCACCCCTCCACTTT
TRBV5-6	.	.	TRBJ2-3	CASSETGNWGTDTQYF	TGTGCCAGCAGCGAAACAGGGAATTGGGGCACAGATACGCAGTATTTT
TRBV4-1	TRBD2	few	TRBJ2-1	CASSQVTAGGRGSSYNEQFF	TGCGCCAGCAGCCAAGTTACGGCGGGAGGTCGCGGCTCGTCCTACAATGAGCAGTTCTTC
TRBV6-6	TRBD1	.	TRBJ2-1	CASSKTGQAGIAEQFF	TGTGCCAGCAGCAAAACCGGACAGGCTGGAATCGCTGAGCAGTTCTTC